This paragraph covers one T cell receptor beta chain sequence. The source of the sample is a study of blood T cell repertoires in COVID-19. Study details: The cDNA or gDNA used as material had been derived from T cells, B-cell-depleted T cells, or PBMCs.

In the authors' methods: Reference gene primer amplification in the assay estimated nucleated cell counts. Clones were sequenced by immunoSEQ multiplex PCR, and TCRdb holds only the in-frame ones, with some missing. Clone size and V and J calls were adopted from that table, with D and trimming inferred from the DNA. The sample has almost 400,000 clones; approximately 87% are singletons. CDR1 is SQVTM, CDR2 ANQGSEA, per germline. This CDR3 contains 14 residues. After removal of 7 bases from V and 2 bases from J, the junction contained 9 bases not matched to a gene. Sequences were obtained from PBMCs or T cells enriched from blood (not recorded which). The source of this sequence is a woman in her thirties with acute COVID-19. The rearrangement links TRBV29-1 to TRBJ2-7; 9 nucleotides align to TRBD1. The DNA of the CDR3 is TGCAGCGCGTCGGACAGGGGCCCCACCTACGAGCAGTACTTC. Residues: CSASDRGPTYEQYF.